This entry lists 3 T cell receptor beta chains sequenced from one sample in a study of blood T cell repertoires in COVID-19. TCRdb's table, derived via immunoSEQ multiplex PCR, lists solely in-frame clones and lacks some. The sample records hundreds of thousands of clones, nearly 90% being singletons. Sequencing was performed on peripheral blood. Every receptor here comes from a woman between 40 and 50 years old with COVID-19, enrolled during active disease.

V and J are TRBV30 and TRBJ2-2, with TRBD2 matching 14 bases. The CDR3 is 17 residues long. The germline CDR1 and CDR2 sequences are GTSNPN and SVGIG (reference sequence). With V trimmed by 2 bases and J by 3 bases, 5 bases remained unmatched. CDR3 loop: CAWSPPTSGRDTGELFF. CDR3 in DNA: TGTGCCTGGAGTCCCCCGACTAGCGGGAGGGACACCGGGGAGCTGTTTTTT. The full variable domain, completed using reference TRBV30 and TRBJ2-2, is SQTIHQWPATLVQPVGSPLSLECTVEGTSNPNLYWYRQAAGRGLQLLFYSVGIGQISSEVPQNLSASRPQDRQFILSSKKLLLSDSGFYLCAWSPPTSGRDTGELFFGEGSRLTVL.

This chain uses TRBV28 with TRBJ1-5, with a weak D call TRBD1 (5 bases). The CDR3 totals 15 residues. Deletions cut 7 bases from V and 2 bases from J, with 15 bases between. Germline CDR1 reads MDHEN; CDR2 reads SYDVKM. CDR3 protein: CASTSGVWGNQPQHF. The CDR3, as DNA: TGTGCCAGCACCTCGGGGGTGTGGGGCAATCAGCCCCAGCATTTT.

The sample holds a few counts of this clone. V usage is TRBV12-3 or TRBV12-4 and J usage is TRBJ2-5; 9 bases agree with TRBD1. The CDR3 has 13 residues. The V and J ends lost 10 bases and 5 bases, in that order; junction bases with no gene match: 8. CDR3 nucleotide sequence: TGTGCCACCACAGGGGGCATCGGGGAGACCCAGTACTTC. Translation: CATTGGIGETQYF.